The TCR beta chain described here comes from a study of blood T cell repertoires in COVID-19. Study context: Researchers got acute and convalescent COVID-19 samples from the United States, Italy and Spain. Sample material is recorded as cDNA or gDNA derived from T cells, B-cell-depleted T cells, or PBMCs.

Germline V gene lookup returns CDR1 SGHRS and CDR2 YFSETQ. V trimming: 0 bases; J trimming: 3 bases; junction bases outside the gene matches: 4. The CDR3 is 16 amino acids. Here immunoSEQ multiplex PCR was the method, and the copy in TCRdb shows in-frame clones only, minus some. The data show around 290,000 clones, with more than 75% seen just once and roughly 3% held by the top ten. This clone has only one observation. Participants had their cohort set by participant-reported clinical history. Either two negative PCRs, clearance, or symptom resolution qualified Cohort 3 donors as recovered. The sequenced sample consisted of PBMCs or T cells enriched from blood (not recorded which). The chain links TRBV5-1 to TRBJ2-5; 11 nucleotides line up with TRBD2. This TCR came from a woman aged 18-29 years who had recovered from COVID-19. The CDR3 DNA follows: TGCGCCAGCAGCTTGGGATTACTAGCGGGGGAAGAGACCCAGTACTTC. Translating it yields CASSLGLLAGEETQYF.